This TCR beta chain was obtained from a study of cytomegalovirus exposure and HLA in healthy donors. V dropped 3 bases and J dropped 5 bases, with 7 bases sitting between them. CDR1 GTSNPN and CDR2 SVGIG come from the germline V gene (reference sequence). CDR3 length: 11 amino acids. Study conclusions and caveats: The study labeled fewer than 200 TCR beta chains cytomegalovirus-associated.

In this sample, this clone turned up a few times. The target antigen is unknown. Sequencing used immunoSEQ multiplex PCR; TCRdb keeps in-frame clones, though not all of them. There are 150,000 to 200,000 clones in the sample; around 80% occur only once, and 1% to 1.5% lies in the top ten. Sequenced sample: PBMCs. The genes are TRBV30 and TRBJ1-2, with TRBD1 as a possible D gene (5 bases). This clonotype originated in a woman aged 25 to 39 in good health and CMV-seronegative. The CDR3 here is CAWSGGYGYTF. Written as DNA, the CDR3 is TGTGCCTGGAGCGGGGGGTATGGCTACACCTTC.